What follows are 15 T cell receptor beta chains derived from one specimen sequenced in a study of T-cell reconstitution after alpha-beta-depleted transplantation in children. The library targeted TCRbeta and was prepared with unique molecular identifiers. Using its own MiXCR run on the PCR reads, TCRdb lists one record per CDR3 protein. The sample holds about 74,000 distinct CDR3 sequences, 11% to 15% seen once. The starting material was PBMCs, mostly from graft donor cells, obtained 180 days after TCRalphabeta/CD19-depleted stem cell transplant. These receptors were collected from a male patient between 2 and 9 years old who had a stem cell transplant for acute lymphoblastic leukemia, so the T cells may come from the graft donor.

This clonotype turned up a few times. This sequence joins TRBV7-8 and TRBJ2-1; TRBD2 agrees at 13 bases. V gave up 6 bases and J gave up 0 bases; unmatched junction bases: 8. The CDR3 extends over 18 amino acids. Germline CDR1 SGHVS, CDR2 FQNEAQ. DNA for the CDR3: TGTGCCAGCAGTTCGGGACTAGCGGGATTGGGCTCCTACAATGAGCAGTTCTTC. Protein product: CASSSGLAGLGSYNEQFF.

This clonotype has at least ten counts. The genes are TRBV4-2 and TRBJ2-5; 7 bases map to TRBD2. Germline V CDR1 and CDR2: LGHNA, YNFKEQ. Trimming cost V 0 bases and J 6 bases; bases outside gene matches: 10. The CDR3 is 16 amino acids. CDR3 DNA: TGTGCCAGCAGCCAAGAGGGAGCGGGACTAACACAGACCCAGTACTTC. Protein sequence: CASSQEGAGLTQTQYF.

V and J are TRBV4-2 and TRBJ1-4; D remains unclear. Trimming stripped 0 bases from V and 2 bases from J, with 10 bases between. This CDR3 contains 16 residues. Germline CDR1 LGHNA, CDR2 YNFKEQ. Here the CDR3 reads CASSQEEGWTNEKLFF. The CDR3 DNA reads as TGTGCCAGCAGCCAAGAAGAGGGATGGACTAATGAAAAACTGTTTTTT.

The sample holds one count of this clonotype. The chain is built from TRBV6-1 and TRBJ2-5; 9 bases line up with TRBD2. Trimming at V came to 6 bases and at J to 7 bases, leaving 6 bases not matched to a gene. The CDR3 consists of 13 residues. Germline loops: CDR1 MNHNS, CDR2 SASEGT. The CDR3 sequence: CASSTLAGLTQYF. CDR3 nucleotide sequence: TGTGCCAGCAGCACCCTAGCGGGGCTGACCCAGTACTTC.

The CDR3 is CASSRGQGDTEAFF. Written as DNA, the CDR3 is TGTGCCAGCAGTCGCGGACAGGGGGACACTGAAGCTTTCTTT. V is TRBV6-5 and J is TRBJ1-1, with TRBD1 matching over 10 bases. Per the germline V gene, CDR1 is MNHEY and CDR2 is SVGAGI. The V segment lost 5 bases and the J segment 3 bases; nucleotides outside the gene matches: 3. CDR3 length: 14 residues.

This clonotype was observed many times. The V gene is TRBV10-3, the J gene TRBJ1-5, with D uncertain. V was cut by 10 bases and J by 3 bases, with 4 bases left in between. CDR1 is ENHRY and CDR2 is SYGVKD in the germline V gene. The CDR3 totals 10 residues. Here the CDR3 reads CATTNQPQHF. Written as DNA, the CDR3 is TGTGCCACCACCAATCAGCCCCAGCATTTT.

This clonotype came up many times. V is TRBV25-1 and J is TRBJ1-2, with D hard to call. Trimming took 1 base from V and 4 from J, leaving 10 bases between them. Germline loops: CDR1 MGHDK, CDR2 SYGVNS. The CDR3 has 14 residues. The CDR3 bases are TGTGCCAGCAGTGAATTGGGAGGAACCTATGGCTACACCTTC. It is translated as CASSELGGTYGYTF.

The sample holds a few counts of this clonotype. The V and J genes are TRBV5-1 and TRBJ1-2, with D possibly being TRBD1 (5 bases). V was trimmed by 1 base and J by 0 bases, leaving 7 bases between them. CDR3 length: 14 residues. Per the germline V gene, CDR1 is SGHRS and CDR2 is YFSETQ. The CDR3: CASSLTGANYGYTF. The CDR3 DNA reads as TGCGCCAGCAGCTTGACAGGAGCTAACTATGGCTACACCTTC.

This clonotype occurred a few times. J is TRBJ1-2 and V is TRBV6-1, with D possibly TRBD1 on 6 matching bases. Germline-derived CDR1 and CDR2 are MNHNS and SASEGT. The CDR3 consists of 14 residues. Trimming removed 3 bases at V and 6 bases at J, with 14 bases between. The CDR3 protein is CASSDPGAGHGYTF. The CDR3 DNA reads as TGTGCCAGCAGTGATCCGGGGGCAGGGCATGGCTACACCTTC.

This clonotype was picked up a small number of times. The chain uses TRBV27 and TRBJ1-4; no definite D call. Trimming stripped 2 bases from V and 8 bases from J, with 12 bases between. The germline V gene encodes CDR1 MNHEY and CDR2 SMNVEV (reference sequence). The CDR3 consists of 14 residues. CDR3 in amino acids: CASSLAGIGEKLFF. In DNA, the CDR3 is TGTGCCAGCAGTTTAGCGGGGATAGGGGAAAAACTGTTTTTT.

This clonotype was seen more than once but under ten times. This chain joins TRBV12-3 or TRBV12-4 and TRBJ1-1; no definite D call. The V and J ends lost 5 bases and 0 bases respectively, with 7 bases between them. The CDR3 spans 13 residues. The CDR3 nucleotides are TGTGCCAGCAGTGGAAGGATGAACACTGAAGCTTTCTTT. This sequence encodes CASSGRMNTEAFF.

This clonotype was recorded many times. The chain couples TRBV7-3 to TRBJ2-1; weak D call: TRBD2 (5 bases). Germline values: CDR1 SGHTA, CDR2 FQGTGA. The CDR3 has 15 residues. The V and J ends lost 6 bases and 0 bases respectively, with 12 bases between them. This CDR3 is CASSRTSSSYNEQFF. The CDR3 DNA reads as TGTGCCAGCAGTCGGACTTCTAGCTCCTACAATGAGCAGTTCTTC. The variable domain in full, completed from reference TRBV7-3 and TRBJ2-1, reads GAGVSQTPSNKVTEKGKYVELRCDPISGHTALYWYRQSLGQGPEFLIYFQGTGAADDSGLPNDRFFAVRPEGSVSTLKIQRTERGDSAVYLCASSRTSSSYNEQFFGPGTRLTVL.

This clonotype turned up a few times. The DNA for the CDR3 is TGTGCCAGCAGTCTACCCTGGGACAACCTCTACTTC. Protein product: CASSLPWDNLYF. The chain couples TRBV28 to TRBJ2-4; D is possibly TRBD1 (6 bases). The V gene's germline CDR1 is MDHEN and CDR2 SYDVKM. V lost 5 bases, J lost 16 bases, and 18 bases lay in between. The CDR3 is 12 residues long.

This clonotype was picked up many times. The chain links TRBV5-1 to TRBJ1-2, with D perhaps matching TRBD1 (6 bases). The CDR3 contains 17 residues. V was shortened by 0 bases and J by 3 bases, with 18 bases between the two germline ends. Per germline, CDR1 SGHRS and CDR2 YFSETQ. This chain's CDR3 is CASSLDPHRASYYGYTF. Written as DNA, the CDR3 is TGCGCCAGCAGCTTGGACCCACACAGGGCCTCTTACTATGGCTACACCTTC.

J is TRBJ2-2 and V is TRBV11-2, with 8 bases identical to TRBD1. CDR3 length: 18 amino acids. The V gene end was trimmed by 2 bases and the J gene end by 6 bases; junction bases not matched to a gene: 14. In germline, CDR1 is SGHAT, CDR2 FQNNGV. DNA of the CDR3: TGTGCCAGCAGCTTACGGACAGGGCGTTGTACATGTGCCGGGGAGCTGTTTTTT. This encodes CASSLRTGRCTCAGELFF.